This TCR beta chain was sequenced for a study of T cell responses to AZD1222 COVID-19 vaccine. At the level of the study: Timing groups of about 4 and about 12 weeks for second doses were pooled.

The sample holds one count of this clone. The repertoire was sequenced with immunoSEQ multiplex PCR; TCRdb's copy has only in-frame clones and lacks some. The table records 140,000 to 150,000 clones, just under 95% of them present only once. This CDR3 spans 15 amino acids. CDR1 SGHTA and CDR2 FQGTGA come from the germline V gene. V lost 5 bases and J 8 bases, leaving 16 bases between the germline ends. The sequence came from an adult in good health. The chain employs TRBV7-3 and TRBJ1-6; D perhaps matches TRBD1 (6 bases). The starting material was peripheral blood, obtained on day 0 of AZD1222 vaccination. The CDR3 sequence is CASSEKGHRDSPLHF. The CDR3 region has the DNA TGTGCCAGCAGCGAAAAGGGACATAGGGATTCACCCCTCCACTTT.